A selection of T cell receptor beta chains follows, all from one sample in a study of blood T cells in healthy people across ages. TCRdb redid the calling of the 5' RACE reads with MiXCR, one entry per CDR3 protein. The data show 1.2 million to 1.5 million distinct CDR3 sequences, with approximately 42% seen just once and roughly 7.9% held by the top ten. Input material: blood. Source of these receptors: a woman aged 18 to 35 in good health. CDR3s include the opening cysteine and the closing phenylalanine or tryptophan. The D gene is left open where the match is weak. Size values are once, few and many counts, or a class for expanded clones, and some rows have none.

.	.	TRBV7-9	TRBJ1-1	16	TGTGCCAGCAGCTTAGAAGGTCGGGGGCCCCACACTGAAGCTTTCTTT	CASSLEGRGPHTEAFF
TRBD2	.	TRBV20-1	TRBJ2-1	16	TGCAGTGCTAGTCCTCTCTCTAGCGGGGGGTACAATGAGCAGTTCTTC	CSASPLSSGGYNEQFF
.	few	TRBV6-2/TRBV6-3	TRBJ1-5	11	TGTGCCAGCGGCACCGGTGAGCCCCAGCATTTT	CASGTGEPQHF
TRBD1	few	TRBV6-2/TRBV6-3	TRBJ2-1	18	TGTGCCAGCAGTTATGACAGGGGTGGGGACTCGCCGTACAATGAGCAGTTCTTC	CASSYDRGGDSPYNEQFF
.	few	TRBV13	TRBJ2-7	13	TGTGCCAGCAGCTTTGGACAGTTCAACGAGCAGTACTTC	CASSFGQFNEQYF
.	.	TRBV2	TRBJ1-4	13	TGTGCCAGCAAAAGAAGAACTAATGAAAAACTGTTTTTT	CASKRRTNEKLFF
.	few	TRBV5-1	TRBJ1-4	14	TGCGCCAGCAGCTTAAGCGTTGGTAATGAAAAACTGTTTTTT	CASSLSVGNEKLFF
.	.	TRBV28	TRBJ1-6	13	TGTGCCAGCAGTCCCTACGTCTTTCAGGGCCTCCACTTT	CASSPYVFQGLHF
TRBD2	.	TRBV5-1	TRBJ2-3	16	TGCGCCAGCAGCTTGGTAACTAGCGGGGGGACAGATACGCAGTATTTT	CASSLVTSGGTDTQYF
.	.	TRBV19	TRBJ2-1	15	TGTGCCAGTAGCTCCCCTCCGGGATCCTACAATGAGCAGTTCTTC	CASSSPPGSYNEQFF
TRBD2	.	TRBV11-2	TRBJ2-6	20	TGTGCCAGCAGCTCCCTGGGACTAGCGGGCCTTCTATGGGGGGCCAACGTCCTGACTTTC	CASSSLGLAGLLWGANVLTF
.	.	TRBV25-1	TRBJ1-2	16	TGTGCCAGCAGTGAATTCTTCACAGGGCTGGGAGATGGCTACACCTTC	CASSEFFTGLGDGYTF
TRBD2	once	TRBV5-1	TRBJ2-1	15	TGCGCCAGCAGGCCGGGACTAGTCTCCTACAATGAGCAGTTCTTC	CASRPGLVSYNEQFF
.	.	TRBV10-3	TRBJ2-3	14	TGTGCCATCAGTCAACAGACAAGCACAGATACGCAGTATTTT	CAISQQTSTDTQYF
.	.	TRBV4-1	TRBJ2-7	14	TGCGCCAGCAGCCAAGATCAGGGGAGGGACGAGCAGTACTTC	CASSQDQGRDEQYF
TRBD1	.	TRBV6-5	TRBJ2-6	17	TGTGCCAGCAGTTCCGGGACAGGGAGCTCTGGGGCCAACGTCCTGACTTTC	CASSSGTGSSGANVLTF
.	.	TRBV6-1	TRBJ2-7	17	TGTGCCAGCAGTGAAGCGCGGGGGACAGTCTCAAACTACGAGCAGTACTTC	CASSEARGTVSNYEQYF
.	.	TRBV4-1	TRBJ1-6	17	TGCGCCAGCAGCCAAGATCTCCGGCCAGGGGCGCATTCACCCCTCCACTTT	CASSQDLRPGAHSPLHF
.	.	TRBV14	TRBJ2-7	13	TGTGCCAGCAGCCAAGGCCACAGAAGCGAGCAGTACTTC	CASSQGHRSEQYF
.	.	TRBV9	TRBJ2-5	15	TGTGCCAGCAGCGTAGACGAACAGGGTTATTATGAGCAGTACTTC	CASSVDEQGYYEQYF
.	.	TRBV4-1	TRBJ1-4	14	TGCGCCAGCAGCCAAGTTGTTAGGAATGAAAAACTGTTTTTT	CASSQVVRNEKLFF
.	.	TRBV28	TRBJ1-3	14	TGTGCCAGCAGATACGGGATAGCTGGAAACACCATATATTTT	CASRYGIAGNTIYF
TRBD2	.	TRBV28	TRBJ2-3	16	TGTGCCAGCAGCTTCGGGCCTAGCGGGAACTCAGATACGCAGTATTTT	CASSFGPSGNSDTQYF
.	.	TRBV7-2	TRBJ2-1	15	TGTGCCAGCAGCTCGGGGGGCGCGGTCTACAATGAGCAGTTCTTC	CASSSGGAVYNEQFF
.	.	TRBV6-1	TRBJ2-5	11	TGTGCCAGCAGTGCGGTAGCCGGGCAGTACTTC	CASSAVAGQYF
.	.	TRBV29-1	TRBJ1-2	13	TGCAGCGTTGCAGTGGGGGGGAACTATGGCTACACCTTC	CSVAVGGNYGYTF
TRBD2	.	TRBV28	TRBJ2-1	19	TGTGCCAGCAGTTTCCGGGCTAGCGGGACGGTAAGCTCCTACAATGAGCAGTTCTTC	CASSFRASGTVSSYNEQFF
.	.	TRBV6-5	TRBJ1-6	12	TGTGCCAGCAGACGACTTAATTCACCCCTCCACTTT	CASRRLNSPLHF
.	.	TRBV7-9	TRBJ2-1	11	TGTGCCAGCACCCTGTGGAGTGAGCAGTTCTTC	CASTLWSEQFF
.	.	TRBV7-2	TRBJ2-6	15	TGTGCCAGCAGCTCTTACAGTTCTGGGGCCAACGTCCTGACTTTC	CASSSYSSGANVLTF
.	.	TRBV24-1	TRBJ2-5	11	TGTGCCACCGGGAATGGGGAGACCCAGTACTTC	CATGNGETQYF
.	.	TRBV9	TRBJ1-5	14	TGTGCCAGCAGCGTAGGGGACACCTATCAGCCCCAGCATTTT	CASSVGDTYQPQHF
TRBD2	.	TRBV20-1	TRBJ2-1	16	TGCAGTGCTAGAAATAGACTAGCGGGCTCCTACAATGAGCAGTTCTTC	CSARNRLAGSYNEQFF
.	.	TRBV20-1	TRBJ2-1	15	TGCAGTGCCCCCGGGGGGCGAGCGGGCTCTAATGAGCAGTTCTTC	CSAPGGRAGSNEQFF